Described below is a single T cell receptor (beta chain) sequence and its context. What it binds is not known. The ends were cut back, 0 bases at V and 0 bases at J, with 10 bases in the middle. Germline assignment: CDR1 SGHRS and CDR2 YFSETQ. This CDR3 has 16 amino acids. This sample is part of a study of stem cell transplantation in POMP-related autoinflammatory disease. Study-level background: The study hypothesized thymoproteasome defects skew the TRB repertoire via impaired CD8+ selection. CD8+ T cells were low and CD4+ cells naive-skewed before transplant. DNA chimerism showed 100% graft donor engraftment of neutrophils and platelets through one year.

Study-wide results and caveats: PRAID patients trended toward lower TRB diversity and higher clonality in all analyzed T-cell subsets.

The repertoire was sequenced with immunoSEQ multiplex PCR; TCRdb's copy has only in-frame clones and lacks some. The top ten hold about 0.66% of the sample, which has roughly 70,000 clones, about nine tenths seen once. The sequence came from a human patient with POMP-related autoinflammation and immune dysregulation (PRAID). Some T cells may have come from the graft donor. This rearrangement joins TRBV5-1 to TRBJ2-1; possible D gene TRBD1, 5 bases. The sample consisted of CD4+ T cells from PBMCs, taken after stem cell transplantation. CDR3 loop: CASSLATANSYNEQFF. In nucleotides, the CDR3 is TGCGCCAGCAGCTTGGCGACAGCTAACTCCTACAATGAGCAGTTCTTC. Using reference TRBV5-1 and TRBJ2-1 for the parts outside the CDR3, the full variable domain is KAGVTQTPRYLIKTRGQQVTLSCSPISGHRSVSWYQQTPGQGLQFLFEYFSETQRNKGNFPGRFSGRQFSNSRSEMNVSTLELGDSALYLCASSLATANSYNEQFFGPGTRLTVL.